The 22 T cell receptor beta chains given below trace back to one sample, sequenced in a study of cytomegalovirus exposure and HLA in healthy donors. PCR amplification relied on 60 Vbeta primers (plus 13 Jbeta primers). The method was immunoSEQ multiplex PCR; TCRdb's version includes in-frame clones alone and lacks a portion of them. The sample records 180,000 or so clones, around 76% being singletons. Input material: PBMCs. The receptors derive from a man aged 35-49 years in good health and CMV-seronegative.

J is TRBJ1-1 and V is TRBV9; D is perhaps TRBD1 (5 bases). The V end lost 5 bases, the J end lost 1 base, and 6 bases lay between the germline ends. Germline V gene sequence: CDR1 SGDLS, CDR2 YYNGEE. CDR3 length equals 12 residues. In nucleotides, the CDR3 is TGTGCCAGCAGGGGGGGGAACACTGAAGCTTTCTTT. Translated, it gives CASRGGNTEAFF.

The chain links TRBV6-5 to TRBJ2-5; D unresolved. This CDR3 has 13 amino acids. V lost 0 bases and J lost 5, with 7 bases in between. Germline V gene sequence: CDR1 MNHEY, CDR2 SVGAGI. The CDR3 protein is CASSYSNWETQYF. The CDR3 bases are TGTGCCAGCAGTTACTCGAACTGGGAGACCCAGTACTTC.

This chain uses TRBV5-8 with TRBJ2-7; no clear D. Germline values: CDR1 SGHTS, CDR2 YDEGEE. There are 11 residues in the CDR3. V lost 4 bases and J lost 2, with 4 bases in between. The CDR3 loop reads CASSQTYEQYF. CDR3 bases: TGTGCCAGCAGCCAGACCTACGAGCAGTACTTC.

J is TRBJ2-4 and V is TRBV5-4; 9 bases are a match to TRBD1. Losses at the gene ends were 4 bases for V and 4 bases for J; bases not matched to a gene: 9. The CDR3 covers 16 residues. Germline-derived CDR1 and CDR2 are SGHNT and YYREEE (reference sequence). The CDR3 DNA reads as TGTGCCAGCAGCCTAACAGGGGGCGCTGGGAAAAACATTCAGTACTTC. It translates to CASSLTGGAGKNIQYF.

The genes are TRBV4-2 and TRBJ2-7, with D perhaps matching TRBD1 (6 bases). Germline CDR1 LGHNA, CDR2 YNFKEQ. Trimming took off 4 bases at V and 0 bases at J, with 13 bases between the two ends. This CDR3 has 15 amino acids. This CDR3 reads CASSPGRTASYEQYF. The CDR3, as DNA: TGTGCCAGCAGCCCGGGCAGGACAGCCTCCTACGAGCAGTACTTC.

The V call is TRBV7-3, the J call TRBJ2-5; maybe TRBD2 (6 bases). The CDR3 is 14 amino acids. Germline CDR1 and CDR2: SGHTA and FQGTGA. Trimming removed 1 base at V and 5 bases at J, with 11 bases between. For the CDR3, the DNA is TGTGCCAGCAGCTTAAGCCCGGGGGTGGAGACCCAGTACTTC. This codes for CASSLSPGVETQYF.

The DNA for the CDR3 is TGTGCCAGCAGCTTTCGGACAGGGCGGGCCGGGGAGCTGTTTTTT. It yields the protein CASSFRTGRAGELFF. This rearrangement joins TRBV7-6 to TRBJ2-2, with TRBD1 matching over 8 bases. Germline values: CDR1 SGHVS, CDR2 FNYEAQ. The CDR3 runs to 15 residues. Unmatched junction bases numbered 6, after V lost 3 bases and J lost 6 bases.

The CDR3 sequence: CASRLVAGGGNEQFF. In DNA form, the CDR3 reads TGTGCCAGCAGATTGGTAGCGGGAGGGGGAAATGAGCAGTTCTTC. This chain links TRBV2 with TRBJ2-1; 11 bases fit TRBD2. CDR1 is SNHLY, CDR2 FYNNEI, per germline. The CDR3 has 15 amino acids. The trim removed 6 bases at V and 7 bases at J, leaving 8 bases unmatched.

This chain's CDR3 is CASSLFAGQETQYF. DNA for the CDR3: TGTGCCAGCAGTTTATTCGCAGGGCAAGAGACCCAGTACTTC. The chain uses TRBV28 and TRBJ2-5; D might be TRBD1 (5 bases). This CDR3 is built from 14 residues. Germline CDR1 and CDR2: MDHEN and SYDVKM. The V gene lost 1 base and the J gene lost 2 bases, with 8 bases spanning the gap. Full variable domain (remainder filled in from reference TRBV28 and TRBJ2-5): DVKVTQSSRYLVKRTGEKVFLECVQDMDHENMFWYRQDPGLGLRLIYFSYDVKMKEKGDIPEGYSVSREKKERFSLILESASTNQTSMYLCASSLFAGQETQYFGPGTRLLVL.

In DNA form, the CDR3 reads TGTGCCAGCAGTTACGTCGGGGAGACCCAGTACTTC. Protein: CASSYVGETQYF. The chain is built from TRBV27 and TRBJ2-5; D remains ambiguous. Looked up from germline, CDR1 is MNHEY and CDR2 is SMNVEV (reference sequence). The CDR3 sequence is 12 residues long. Deletions cut 4 bases from V and 5 bases from J, with 8 bases between.

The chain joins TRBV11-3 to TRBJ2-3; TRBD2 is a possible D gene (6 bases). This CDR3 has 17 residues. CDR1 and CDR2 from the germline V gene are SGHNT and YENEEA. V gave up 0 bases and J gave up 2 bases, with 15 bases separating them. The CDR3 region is CASSLDSAGSSTDTQYF. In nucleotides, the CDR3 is TGTGCCAGCAGCTTAGATTCCGCCGGGAGTTCCACAGATACGCAGTATTTT.

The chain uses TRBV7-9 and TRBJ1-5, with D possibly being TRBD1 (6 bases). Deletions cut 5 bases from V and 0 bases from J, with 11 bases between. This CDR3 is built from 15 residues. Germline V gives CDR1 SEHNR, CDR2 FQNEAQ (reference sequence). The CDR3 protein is CASSQGSYSNQPQHF. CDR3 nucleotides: TGTGCCAGCAGCCAGGGGTCTTATAGCAATCAGCCCCAGCATTTT.

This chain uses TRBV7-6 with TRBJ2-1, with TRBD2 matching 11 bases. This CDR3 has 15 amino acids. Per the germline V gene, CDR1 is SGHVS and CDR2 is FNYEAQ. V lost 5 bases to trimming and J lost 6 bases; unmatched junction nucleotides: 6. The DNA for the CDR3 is TGTGCCAGCAGCATACTAGCGGGGGAATTCAATGAGCAGTTCTTC. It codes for CASSILAGEFNEQFF. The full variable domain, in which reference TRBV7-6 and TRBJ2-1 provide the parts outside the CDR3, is GAGVSQSPRYKVTKRGQDVALRCDPISGHVSLYWYRQALGQGPEFLTYFNYEAQQDKSGLPNDRFSAERPEGSISTLTIQRTEQRDSAMYRCASSILAGEFNEQFFGPGTRLTVL.

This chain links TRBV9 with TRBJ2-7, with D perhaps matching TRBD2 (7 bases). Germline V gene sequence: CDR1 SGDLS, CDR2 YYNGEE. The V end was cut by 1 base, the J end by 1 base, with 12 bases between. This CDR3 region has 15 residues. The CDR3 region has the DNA TGTGCCAGCAGCGTAACCGGGGGGCCGTCCTACGAGCAGTACTTC. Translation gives CASSVTGGPSYEQYF. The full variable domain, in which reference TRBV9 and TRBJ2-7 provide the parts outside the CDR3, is DSGVTQTPKHLITATGQRVTLRCSPRSGDLSVYWYQQSLDQGLQFLIQYYNGEERAKGNILERFSAQQFPDLHSELNLSSLELGDSALYFCASSVTGGPSYEQYFGPGTRLTVT.

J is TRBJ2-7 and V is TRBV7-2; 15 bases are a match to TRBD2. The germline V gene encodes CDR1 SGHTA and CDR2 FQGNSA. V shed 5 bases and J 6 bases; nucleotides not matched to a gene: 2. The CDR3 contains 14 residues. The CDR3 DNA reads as TGTGCCAGCAGCCGGACTAGCGGGAGGGTCGAGCAGTACTTC. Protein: CASSRTSGRVEQYF.

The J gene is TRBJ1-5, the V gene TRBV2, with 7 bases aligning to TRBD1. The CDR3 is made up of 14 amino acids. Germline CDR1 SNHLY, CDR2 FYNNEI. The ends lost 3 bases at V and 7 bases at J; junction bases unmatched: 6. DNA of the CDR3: TGTGCCAGCAGTGAGGGGCAGGGGGAGCAGCCCCAGCATTTT. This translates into CASSEGQGEQPQHF.

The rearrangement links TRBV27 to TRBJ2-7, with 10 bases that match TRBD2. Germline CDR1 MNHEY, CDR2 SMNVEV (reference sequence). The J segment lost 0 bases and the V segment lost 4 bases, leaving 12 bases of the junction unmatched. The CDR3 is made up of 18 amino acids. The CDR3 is CASSSKPAGGPISYEQYF. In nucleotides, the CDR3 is TGTGCCAGCAGTTCCAAACCAGCGGGGGGGCCAATCTCCTACGAGCAGTACTTC.

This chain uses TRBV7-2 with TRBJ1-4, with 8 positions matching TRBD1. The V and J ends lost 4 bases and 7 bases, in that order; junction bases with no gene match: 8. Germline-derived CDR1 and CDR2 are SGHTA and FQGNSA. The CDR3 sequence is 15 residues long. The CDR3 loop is CASSSGGAGGEKLFF. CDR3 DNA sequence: TGTGCCAGCAGCTCAGGGGGCGCAGGTGGTGAAAAACTGTTTTTT.

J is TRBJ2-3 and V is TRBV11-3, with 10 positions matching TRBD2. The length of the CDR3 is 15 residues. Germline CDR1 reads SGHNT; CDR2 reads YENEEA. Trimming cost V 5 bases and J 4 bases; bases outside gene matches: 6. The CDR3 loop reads CASSPGLASSDTQYF. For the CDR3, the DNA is TGTGCCAGCAGCCCGGGACTAGCGTCGTCAGATACGCAGTATTTT.

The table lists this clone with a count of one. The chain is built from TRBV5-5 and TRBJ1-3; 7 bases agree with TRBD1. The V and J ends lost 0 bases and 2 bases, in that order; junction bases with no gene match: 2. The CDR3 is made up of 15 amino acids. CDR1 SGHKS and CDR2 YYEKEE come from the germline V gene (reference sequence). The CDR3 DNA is TGTGCCAGCAGCTTGGGACAGGGTCCTGGAAACACCATATATTTT. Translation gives CASSLGQGPGNTIYF.

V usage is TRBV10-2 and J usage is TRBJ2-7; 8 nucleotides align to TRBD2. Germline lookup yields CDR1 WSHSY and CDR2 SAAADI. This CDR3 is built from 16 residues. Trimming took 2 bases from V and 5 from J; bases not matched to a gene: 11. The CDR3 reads CASSERGGLAIHEQYF. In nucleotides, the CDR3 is TGCGCCAGCAGTGAGCGGGGGGGCCTAGCGATCCACGAGCAGTACTTC.

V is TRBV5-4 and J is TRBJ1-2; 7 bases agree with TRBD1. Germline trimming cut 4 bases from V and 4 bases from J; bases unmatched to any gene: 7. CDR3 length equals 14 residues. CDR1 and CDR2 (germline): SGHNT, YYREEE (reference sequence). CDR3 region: CASSGPQGPYGYTF. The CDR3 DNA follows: TGTGCCAGCAGCGGACCACAGGGGCCCTATGGCTACACCTTC.